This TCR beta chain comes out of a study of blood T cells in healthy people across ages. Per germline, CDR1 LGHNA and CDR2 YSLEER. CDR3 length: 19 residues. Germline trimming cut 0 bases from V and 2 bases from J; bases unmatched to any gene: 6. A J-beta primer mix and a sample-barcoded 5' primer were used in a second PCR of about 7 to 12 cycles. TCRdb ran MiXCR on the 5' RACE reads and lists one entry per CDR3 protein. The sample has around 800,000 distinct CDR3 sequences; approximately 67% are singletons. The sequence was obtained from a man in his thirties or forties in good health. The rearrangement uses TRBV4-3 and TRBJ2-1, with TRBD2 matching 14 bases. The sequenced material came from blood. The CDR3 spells CASSQEGLAGALTYNEQFF. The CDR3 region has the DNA TGCGCCAGCAGCCAAGAGGGACTAGCGGGGGCCTTGACCTACAATGAGCAGTTCTTC.